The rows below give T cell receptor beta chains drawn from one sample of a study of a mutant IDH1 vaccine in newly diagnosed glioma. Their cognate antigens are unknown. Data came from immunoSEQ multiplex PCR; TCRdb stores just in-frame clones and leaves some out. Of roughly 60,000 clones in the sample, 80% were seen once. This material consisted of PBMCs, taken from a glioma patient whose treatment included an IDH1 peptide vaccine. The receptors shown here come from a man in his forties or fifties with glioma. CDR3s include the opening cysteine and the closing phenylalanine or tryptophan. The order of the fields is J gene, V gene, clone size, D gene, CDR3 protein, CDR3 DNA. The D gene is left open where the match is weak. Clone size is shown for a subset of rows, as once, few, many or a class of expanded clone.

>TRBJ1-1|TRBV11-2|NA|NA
CASSLDPTPNTEAFF
TGTGCCAGCAGCTTAGATCCGACCCCGAACACTGAAGCTTTCTTT
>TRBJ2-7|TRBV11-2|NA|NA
CASSWSRATYEQYF
TGTGCCAGCAGTTGGAGCAGGGCCACCTACGAGCAGTACTTC
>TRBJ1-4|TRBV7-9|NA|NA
CASSPRGPTNEKLFF
TGTGCCAGCAGCCCCCGAGGGCCAACTAATGAAAAACTGTTTTTT
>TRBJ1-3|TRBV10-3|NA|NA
CAIRPDSSGNTIYF
TGTGCCATCAGACCCGACAGCTCTGGAAACACCATATATTTT
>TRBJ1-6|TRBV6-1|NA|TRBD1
CASSPFEGARSPLHF
TGTGCCAGCAGTCCGTTCGAGGGGGCTAGGTCACCCCTCCACTTT
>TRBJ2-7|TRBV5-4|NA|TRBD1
CASSFGRGPYEQYF
TGTGCCAGCAGCTTCGGTAGGGGGCCCTACGAGCAGTACTTC
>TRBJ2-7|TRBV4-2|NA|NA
CASSQDLGAGEAYEQYF
TGTGCCAGCAGCCAAGATCTCGGCGCAGGGGAGGCCTACGAGCAGTACTTC
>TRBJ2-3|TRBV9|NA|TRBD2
CASSVVPSGGPSGTQYF
TGTGCCAGCAGCGTAGTTCCCAGCGGGGGGCCGTCAGGGACGCAGTATTTT
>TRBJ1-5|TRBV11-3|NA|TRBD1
CASSWDRLNQPQHF
TGTGCCAGCAGCTGGGACAGACTGAATCAGCCCCAGCATTTT
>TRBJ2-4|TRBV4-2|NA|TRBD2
CASSQAGLAGGLAKNIQYF
TGTGCCAGCAGCCAAGCGGGACTAGCGGGGGGTCTAGCCAAAAACATTCAGTACTTC
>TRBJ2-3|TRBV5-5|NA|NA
CASSPLADTQYF
TGTGCCAGCAGCCCTCTGGCAGATACGCAGTATTTT
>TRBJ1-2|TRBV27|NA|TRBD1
CASSLKGGPTYGYTF
TGTGCCAGCAGTTTAAAAGGGGGCCCGACTTATGGCTACACCTTC
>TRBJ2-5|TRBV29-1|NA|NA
CSVGVGAQETQYF
TGCAGCGTTGGAGTGGGGGCTCAAGAGACCCAGTACTTC
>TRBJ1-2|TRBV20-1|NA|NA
CSASRPRGYTF
TGCAGTGCTAGCCGTCCACGAGGCTACACCTTC
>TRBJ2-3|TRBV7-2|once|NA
CASSFPGLSTDTQYF
TGTGCCAGCAGCTTTCCGGGACTTTCCACAGATACGCAGTATTTT
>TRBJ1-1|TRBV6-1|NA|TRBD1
CASRQGGEAFF
TGTGCCAGCAGACAGGGGGGCGAAGCTTTCTTT
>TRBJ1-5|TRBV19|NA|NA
CASSPVGGNQPQHF
TGTGCCAGTAGTCCAGTAGGGGGAAATCAGCCCCAGCATTTT
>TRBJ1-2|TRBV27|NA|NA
CASSLRGGYGYTF
TGTGCCAGCAGTTTAAGGGGGGGTTATGGCTACACCTTC
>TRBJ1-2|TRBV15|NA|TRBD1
CATSIGQGDYGYTF
TGTGCCACCAGCATAGGACAGGGCGACTATGGCTACACCTTC
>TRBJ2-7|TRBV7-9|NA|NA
CASSYGPGTQNEQYF
TGTGCCAGCAGCTATGGGCCGGGAACTCAGAACGAGCAGTACTTC
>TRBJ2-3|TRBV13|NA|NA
CASSLAPQGPDTQYF
TGTGCCAGCAGCTTAGCCCCGCAGGGCCCAGATACGCAGTATTTT
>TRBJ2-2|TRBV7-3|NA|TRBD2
CASSPGLAGELFF
TGTGCCAGCAGCCCGGGACTAGCCGGGGAGCTGTTTTTT
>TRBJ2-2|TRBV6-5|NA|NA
CASGRDSDTGELFF
TGTGCCAGCGGGCGGGACTCAGACACCGGGGAGCTGTTTTTT
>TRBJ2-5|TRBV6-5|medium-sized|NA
CASSYSSSLRETQYF
TGTGCCAGCAGTTACTCGTCATCACTACGAGAGACCCAGTACTTC
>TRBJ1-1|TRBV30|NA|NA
CAWSPGDVQTEAFF
TGTGCCTGGAGTCCCGGCGACGTGCAAACTGAAGCTTTCTTT
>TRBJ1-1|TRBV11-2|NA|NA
CASSLVQNTEAFF
TGTGCCAGCAGCTTAGTACAGAACACTGAAGCTTTCTTT
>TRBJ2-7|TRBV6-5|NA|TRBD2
CASKGTSGVREQYF
TGTGCCAGCAAAGGGACTAGCGGGGTGCGCGAGCAGTACTTC
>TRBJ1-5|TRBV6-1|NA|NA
CASSEALRGQVRSNQPQHF
TGTGCCAGCAGTGAAGCGCTTCGAGGGCAGGTCAGGAGCAATCAGCCCCAGCATTTT
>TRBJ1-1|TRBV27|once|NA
CASSSRVMTEAFF
TGTGCCAGCAGTTCTCGGGTAATGACTGAAGCTTTCTTT
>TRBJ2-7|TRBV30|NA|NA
CAWGRSEQYF
TGTGCCTGGGGAAGAAGCGAGCAGTACTTC
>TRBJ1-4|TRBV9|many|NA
CASSVGQGGEKLFF
TGTGCCAGCAGCGTAGGTCAGGGAGGCGAAAAACTGTTTTTT
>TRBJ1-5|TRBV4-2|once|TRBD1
CASSPIQGAQEPQHF
TGTGCCAGCAGCCCAATACAGGGGGCCCAAGAGCCCCAGCATTTT